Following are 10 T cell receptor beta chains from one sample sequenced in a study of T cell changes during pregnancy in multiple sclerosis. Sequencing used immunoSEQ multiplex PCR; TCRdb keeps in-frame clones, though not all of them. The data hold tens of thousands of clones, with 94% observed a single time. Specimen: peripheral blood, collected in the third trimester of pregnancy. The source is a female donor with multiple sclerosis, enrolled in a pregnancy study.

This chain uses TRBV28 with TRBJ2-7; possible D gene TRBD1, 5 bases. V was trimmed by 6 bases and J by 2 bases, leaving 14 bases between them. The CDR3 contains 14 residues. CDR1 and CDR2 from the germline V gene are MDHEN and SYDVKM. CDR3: CASSPATATYEQYF. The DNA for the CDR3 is TGTGCCAGCAGCCCAGCGACAGCCACCTACGAGCAGTACTTC.

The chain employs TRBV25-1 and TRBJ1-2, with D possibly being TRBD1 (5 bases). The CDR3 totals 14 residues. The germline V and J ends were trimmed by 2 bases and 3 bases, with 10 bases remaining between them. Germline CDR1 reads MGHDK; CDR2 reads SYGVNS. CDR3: CASSEPGDYYGYTF. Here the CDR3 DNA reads TGTGCCAGCAGTGAACCGGGGGATTACTATGGCTACACCTTC.

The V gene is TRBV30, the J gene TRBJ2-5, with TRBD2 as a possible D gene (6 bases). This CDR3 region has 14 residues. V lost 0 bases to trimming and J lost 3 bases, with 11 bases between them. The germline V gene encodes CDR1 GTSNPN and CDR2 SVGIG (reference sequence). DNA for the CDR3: TGTGCCTGGAGTGTACCGTGGAGGGAAGAGACCCAGTACTTC. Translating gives CAWSVPWREETQYF.

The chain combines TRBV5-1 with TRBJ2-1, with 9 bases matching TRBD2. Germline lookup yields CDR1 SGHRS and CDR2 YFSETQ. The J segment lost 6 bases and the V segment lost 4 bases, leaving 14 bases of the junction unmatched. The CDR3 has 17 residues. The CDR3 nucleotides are TGCGCCAGCAGCCAATTGATTGGCGGGAGGGCCGTCAATGAGCAGTTCTTC. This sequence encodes CASSQLIGGRAVNEQFF.

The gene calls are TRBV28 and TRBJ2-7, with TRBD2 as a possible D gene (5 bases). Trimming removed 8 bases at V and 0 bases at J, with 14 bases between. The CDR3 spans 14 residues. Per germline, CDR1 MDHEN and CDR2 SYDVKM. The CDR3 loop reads CASGVSGSSYEQYF. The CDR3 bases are TGTGCCAGCGGCGTCTCGGGGTCCTCCTACGAGCAGTACTTC.

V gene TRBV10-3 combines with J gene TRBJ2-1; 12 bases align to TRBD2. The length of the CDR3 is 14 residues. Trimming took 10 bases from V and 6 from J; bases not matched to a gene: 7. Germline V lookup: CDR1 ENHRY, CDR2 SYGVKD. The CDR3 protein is CATLAGGPGNEQFF. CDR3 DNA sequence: TGTGCCACCCTAGCGGGAGGGCCTGGCAATGAGCAGTTCTTC.

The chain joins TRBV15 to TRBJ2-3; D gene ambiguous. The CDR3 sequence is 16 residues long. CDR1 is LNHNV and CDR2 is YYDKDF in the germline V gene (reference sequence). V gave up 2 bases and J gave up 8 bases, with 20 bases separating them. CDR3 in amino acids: CATSRPGWPHLRTQYF. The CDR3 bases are TGTGCCACCAGCAGACCAGGATGGCCACACCTCCGTACGCAGTATTTT.

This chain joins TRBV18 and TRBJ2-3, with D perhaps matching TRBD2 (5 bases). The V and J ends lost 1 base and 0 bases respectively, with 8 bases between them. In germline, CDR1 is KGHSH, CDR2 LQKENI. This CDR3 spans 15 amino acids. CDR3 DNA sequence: TGTGCCAGCTCACCACGGCGGGCCAGCACAGATACGCAGTATTTT. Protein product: CASSPRRASTDTQYF.

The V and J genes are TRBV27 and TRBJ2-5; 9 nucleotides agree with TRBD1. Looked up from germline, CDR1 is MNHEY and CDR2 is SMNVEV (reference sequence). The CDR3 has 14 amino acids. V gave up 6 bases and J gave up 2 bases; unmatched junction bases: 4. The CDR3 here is CASSRGTGQETQYF. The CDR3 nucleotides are TGTGCCAGCAGCCGGGGGACAGGGCAAGAGACCCAGTACTTC.

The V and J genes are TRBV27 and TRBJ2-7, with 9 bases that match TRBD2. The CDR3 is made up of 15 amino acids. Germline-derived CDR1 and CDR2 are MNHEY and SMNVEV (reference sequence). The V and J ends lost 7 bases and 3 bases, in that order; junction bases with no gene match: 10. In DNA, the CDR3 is TGTGCCAGCAATCCAAGAGCGGGAGGAGGCTACGAGCAGTACTTC. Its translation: CASNPRAGGGYEQYF.